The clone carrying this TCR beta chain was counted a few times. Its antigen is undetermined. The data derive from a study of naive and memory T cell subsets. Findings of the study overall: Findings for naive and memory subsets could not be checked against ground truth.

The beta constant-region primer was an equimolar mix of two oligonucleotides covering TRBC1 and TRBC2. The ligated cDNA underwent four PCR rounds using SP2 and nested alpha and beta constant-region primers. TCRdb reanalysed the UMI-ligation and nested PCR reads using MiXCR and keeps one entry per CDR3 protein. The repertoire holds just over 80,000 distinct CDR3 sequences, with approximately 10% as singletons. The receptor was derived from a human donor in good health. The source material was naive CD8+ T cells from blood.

CDR3 amino acids: CASSIPSTSKRTALGEHYGYTF. CDR3 sequence (DNA): TGTGCCAGTAGTATACCCTCTACCTCTAAAAGGACAGCCCTGGGAGAACACTATGGCTACACCTTC. This chain links TRBV19 with TRBJ1-2; D perhaps matches TRBD1 (6 bases). CDR1 is LNHDA, CDR2 SQIVND, per germline (reference sequence). The CDR3 extends over 22 amino acids. The V end was cut by 2 bases, the J end by 3 bases, with 34 bases between.